Here is one T cell receptor beta chain with its context. Its antigen remains unidentified. No much larger clone is present one base from it, and per-base qualities are unavailable. The trim is 5 bases for V and 4 bases for J, with a gap of 18 bases between the germline ends. From cysteine to phenylalanine, the CDR3 is 15 amino acids long. Only the CDR3 part of the read is kept: 45 bases, read in frame from the first base. CDR1 MNHEY and CDR2 SMNVEV were looked up in the germline V gene (reference sequence). Using the deep immunoSEQ assay, multiplex PCR amplified TCR CDR3 regions from genomic DNA. Genomic DNA extracted from each cell subset was distributed evenly over all wells of several immunoSEQ 96-well plates, and each plate served as one replicate. For sorted subsets, 150 to 250 ng genomic DNA, equal to tens of thousands of T cell genomes, was loaded into each replicate PCR. Purified libraries were measured with a Qubit 3.0 fluorometer, size-checked on a Bioanalyzer 2100, and measured again with the KAPA Library Quantification kit. A separate single-read 150-cycle Illumina NextSeq 550 flow cell was used to sequence each immunoSEQ 96-well plate. Turning to the authors' computational methods: Because only junctional sequences without quality scores were contained in the immunoSEQ output, filtering matching that applied to full-length reads could not be performed. Sequences were annotated with PyIR, a Python wrapper for IgBLAST v1.9, and V/J genes and CDR3 were assigned using IMGT germline references. Reads were removed for weak V/J assignments (E-value above 1e-6), missing CDR3, stop codons, out-of-frame junctions, or ambiguous translated residues. V3J clonotypes were defined as sequences sharing the same inferred V gene, J gene, and CDR3 amino acid sequence. To compute the percentage overlap between repertoires, the number of shared unique clonotypes was divided by the size of the smaller repertoire. RTK rarefaction, the Chao1 estimator, and Recon v2.1 estimates of unobserved clonotypes were used to assess repertoire richness. Generation probabilities for all TCRbeta clonotypes obtained by the gDNA method from a few donors were computed using OLGA. TCRdb took over this immuneACCESS table, retaining in-frame rearrangements with V and J assigned. Such tables are incomplete; in checked studies, under half of the missing clones stem from an unresolved V gene, and the remainder is unexplained. The DNA gave D and trimming, while V, J and clone size come from that table. This sample gives a few million clones in total; over 85% of them show up just once. Under 0.45% of the sample rests with the top ten.

This entry is derived from a study of shared clonotypes between healthy human individuals (dated by TCRdb to about 2020). Regarding the research as a whole: Two women and three men aged 18 to 49 years were included in the cohort. Libraries were prepared and TCR repertoires were sequenced by different laboratories using diverse techniques, in order to increase sequencing depth and limit assay-specific biases. For each donor, CD4 naive and CD4 memory were each run on three plates, CD8 naive on two plates, and CD8 memory on one plate. Between about 0.94 and 8.9 billion PBMCs per donor were obtained by leukapheresis. The study deeply sequenced blood TCR repertoires of five healthy adults to estimate repertoire size and the extent of clonotype sharing between individuals. Broader findings and caveats from the paper: Pairwise subsampling led to the expectation that sequencing depth would affect the degree of clonotype sharing among donors. The genetic and exposure-history diversity represented was limited by the small number of donors. Sampling was restricted to blood, and TCR repertoires in tissue are likely to differ from TCR repertoires in blood. Estimated clonotype richness was generally larger for naive than for memory subsets. Incomplete sequencing was indicated by rarefaction of sorted-subset datasets, despite the large sequencing depth. Across a few donors, approximately 4.9% of naive CD4, 3% to 3.5% of naive CD8, around 2.5% of memory CD4, and roughly 0.4% of memory CD8 clonotypes were shared. Compared with non-shared clonotypes, the clonotypes found in all four sorted-subset donors had higher generation probabilities.

Healthy HIV-negative adults with no recently reported acute infections or vaccinations were included as donors. Every donor was a Caucasian adult residing in Nashville, Tennessee, USA. CD4+ T cells were enriched by magnetic negative selection; naive cells were then positively selected on CD45RA, and the negative fraction formed the memory subset. After blood collection by leukapheresis, PBMCs were isolated using Ficoll-Histopaque density gradient centrifugation and then cryopreserved in the vapor phase of liquid nitrogen. Analytical flow cytometry was used to check the purity and quantity of every magnetically sorted T cell population. Genomic DNA was isolated from every sorted fraction and measured by UV absorbance on a Nanodrop 2000c.

Source material: naive CD4+ T cells from PBMCs. Interpreted using the paper, the cell subset or site label stands for: CD45RA+ positively selected. In this chain, TRBV27 is recombined with TRBJ2-7, with a weak D call of TRBD2 (6 bases match). The sequence derives from a man younger than 35 in good health. Some clones in this sample may be carry-over from other donors' samples. In nucleotide form, the sequence is TGTGCCAGCAGTCCCGTCCTGCGGGGAAGTTACGAGCAGTACTTC. Translation gives CASSPVLRGSYEQYF.